This T cell receptor beta chain is from a study of vaccination effects on CD4 cells after COVID-19. Study background: Each participant was given two doses of one vaccine (BNT162b2 or mRNA-1273).

General study points: Infection-derived and vaccine-derived clones contracted markedly late after vaccination. Vaccine-induced clones in healthy vaccinees cross-reacted with common cold coronaviruses in only 1 of 255 cases.

To note about this clone: The antigen remains unidentified.

CD4+ T cell isolation took place after 10 days of culture. The repertoire was sequenced with immunoSEQ multiplex PCR; TCRdb's copy has only in-frame clones and lacks some. The sample yields some 26,000 clones, roughly 75% seen once. This specimen consisted of CD4+ T cells from PBMCs cultured without peptide, obtained before COVID-19 vaccination. The sequence derives from a human donor who received a COVID-19 vaccine.

The CDR3 spells CASSENRGGEKLFF. The DNA of the CDR3 is TGTGCCAGCAGTGAAAACAGGGGAGGTGAAAAACTGTTTTTT. The V and J genes are TRBV6-1 and TRBJ1-4, with 7 bases identical to TRBD1. The V segment lost 2 bases and the J segment 7 bases; nucleotides outside the gene matches: 4. This CDR3 has 14 residues. The germline V gene has CDR1 MNHNS and CDR2 SASEGT.